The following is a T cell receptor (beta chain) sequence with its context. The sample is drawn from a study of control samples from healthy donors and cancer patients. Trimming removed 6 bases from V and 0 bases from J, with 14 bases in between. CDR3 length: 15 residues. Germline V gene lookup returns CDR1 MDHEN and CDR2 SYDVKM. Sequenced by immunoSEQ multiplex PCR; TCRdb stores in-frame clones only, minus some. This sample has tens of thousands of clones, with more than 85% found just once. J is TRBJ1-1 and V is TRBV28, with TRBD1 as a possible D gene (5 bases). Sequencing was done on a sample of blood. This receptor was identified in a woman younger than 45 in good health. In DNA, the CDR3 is TGTGCCAGCAGAGGGGCAGGCATAATGAACACTGAAGCTTTCTTT. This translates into CASRGAGIMNTEAFF. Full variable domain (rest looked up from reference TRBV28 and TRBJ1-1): DVKVTQSSRYLVKRTGEKVFLECVQDMDHENMFWYRQDPGLGLRLIYFSYDVKMKEKGDIPEGYSVSREKKERFSLILESASTNQTSMYLCASRGAGIMNTEAFFGQGTRLTVV.